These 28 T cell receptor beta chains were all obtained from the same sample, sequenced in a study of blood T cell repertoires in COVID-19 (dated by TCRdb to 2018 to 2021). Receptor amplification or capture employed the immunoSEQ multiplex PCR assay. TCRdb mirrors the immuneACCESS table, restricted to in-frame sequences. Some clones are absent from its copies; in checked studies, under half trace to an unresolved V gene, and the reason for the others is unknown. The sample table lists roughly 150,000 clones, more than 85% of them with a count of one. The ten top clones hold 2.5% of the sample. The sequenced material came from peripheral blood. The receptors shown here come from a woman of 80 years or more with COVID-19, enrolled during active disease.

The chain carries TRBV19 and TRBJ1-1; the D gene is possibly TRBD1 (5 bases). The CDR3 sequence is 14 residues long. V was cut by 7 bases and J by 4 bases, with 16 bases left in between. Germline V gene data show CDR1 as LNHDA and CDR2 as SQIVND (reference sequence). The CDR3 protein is CASILRGLGTEAFF. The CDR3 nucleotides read TGTGCCAGTATATTAAGGGGTCTCGGCACTGAAGCTTTCTTT.

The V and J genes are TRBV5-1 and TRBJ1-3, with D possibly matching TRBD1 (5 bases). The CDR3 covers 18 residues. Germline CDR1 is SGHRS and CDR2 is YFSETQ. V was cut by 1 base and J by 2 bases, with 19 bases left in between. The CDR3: CASSLHPSGEAPGNTIYF. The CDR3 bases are TGCGCCAGCAGCTTGCACCCCTCGGGGGAGGCTCCTGGAAACACCATATATTTT. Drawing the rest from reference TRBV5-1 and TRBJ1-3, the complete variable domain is KAGVTQTPRYLIKTRGQQVTLSCSPISGHRSVSWYQQTPGQGLQFLFEYFSETQRNKGNFPGRFSGRQFSNSRSEMNVSTLELGDSALYLCASSLHPSGEAPGNTIYFGEGSWLTVV.

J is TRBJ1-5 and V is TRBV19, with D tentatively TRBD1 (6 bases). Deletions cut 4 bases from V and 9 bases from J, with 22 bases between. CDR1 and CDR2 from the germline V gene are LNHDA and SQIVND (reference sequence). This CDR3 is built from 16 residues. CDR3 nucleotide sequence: TGTGCCAGTAGTAACGGGGCCCCGGGGGGCAGTGGGCCCCAGCATTTT. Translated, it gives CASSNGAPGGSGPQHF.

The CDR3 spells CASSLAGQGNGYTF. The CDR3 DNA is TGCGCCAGCAGCTTGGCAGGACAGGGTAATGGCTACACCTTC. The chain uses TRBV5-1 and TRBJ1-2, with 8 bases matching TRBD1. With V trimmed by 0 bases and J by 6 bases, 4 bases remained unmatched. Per germline, CDR1 SGHRS and CDR2 YFSETQ. There are 14 residues in the CDR3. Using reference TRBV5-1 and TRBJ1-2 for the parts outside the CDR3, the full variable domain is KAGVTQTPRYLIKTRGQQVTLSCSPISGHRSVSWYQQTPGQGLQFLFEYFSETQRNKGNFPGRFSGRQFSNSRSEMNVSTLELGDSALYLCASSLAGQGNGYTFGSGTRLTVV.

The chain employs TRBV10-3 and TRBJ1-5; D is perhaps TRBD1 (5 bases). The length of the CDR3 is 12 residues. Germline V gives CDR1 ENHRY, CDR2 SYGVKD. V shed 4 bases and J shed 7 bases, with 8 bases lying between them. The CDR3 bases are TGTGCCATCAGTGGGGGGGAACAGCCCCAGCATTTT. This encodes CAISGGEQPQHF.

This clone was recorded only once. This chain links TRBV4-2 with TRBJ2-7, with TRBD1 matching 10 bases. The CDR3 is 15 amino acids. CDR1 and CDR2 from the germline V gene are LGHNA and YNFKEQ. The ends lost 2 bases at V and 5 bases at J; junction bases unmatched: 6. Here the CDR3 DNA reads TGTGCCAGCAGCCAACAGGGACAGGGGTATGACGAGCAGTACTTC. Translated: CASSQQGQGYDEQYF.

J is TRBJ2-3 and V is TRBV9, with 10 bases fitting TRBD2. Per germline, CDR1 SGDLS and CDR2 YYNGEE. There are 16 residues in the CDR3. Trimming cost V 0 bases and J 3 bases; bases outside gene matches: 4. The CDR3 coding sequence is TGTGCCAGCAGCGTAGGTTCTAGCGGGAGAACAGATACGCAGTATTTT. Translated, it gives CASSVGSSGRTDTQYF.

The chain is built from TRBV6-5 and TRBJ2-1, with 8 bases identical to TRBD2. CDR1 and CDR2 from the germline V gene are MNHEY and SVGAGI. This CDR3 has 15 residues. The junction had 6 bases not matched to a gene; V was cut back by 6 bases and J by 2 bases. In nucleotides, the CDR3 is TGTGCCAGCAGCCCGTCGGGAGGGGCCTACAATGAGCAGTTCTTC. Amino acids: CASSPSGGAYNEQFF.

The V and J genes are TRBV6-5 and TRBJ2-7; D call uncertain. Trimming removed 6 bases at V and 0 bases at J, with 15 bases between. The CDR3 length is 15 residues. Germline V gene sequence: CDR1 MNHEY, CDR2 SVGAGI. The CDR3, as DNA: TGTGCCAGCAGCGGAGTACCGCCTAGCTCCTACGAGCAGTACTTC. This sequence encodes CASSGVPPSSYEQYF.

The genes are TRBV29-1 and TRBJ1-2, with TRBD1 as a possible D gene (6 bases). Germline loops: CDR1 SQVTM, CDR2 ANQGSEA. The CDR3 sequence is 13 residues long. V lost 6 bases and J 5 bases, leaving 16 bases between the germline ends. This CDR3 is CSVMRQAFYGYTF. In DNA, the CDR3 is TGCAGCGTGATGCGACAGGCCTTTTATGGCTACACCTTC.

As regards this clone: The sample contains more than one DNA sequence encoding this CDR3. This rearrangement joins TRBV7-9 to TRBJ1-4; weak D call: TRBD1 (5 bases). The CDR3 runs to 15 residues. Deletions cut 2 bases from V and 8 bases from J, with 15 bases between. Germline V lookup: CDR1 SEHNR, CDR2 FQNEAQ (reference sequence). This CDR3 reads CASSLSQGREEKLFF. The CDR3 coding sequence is TGTGCCAGCAGCTTATCCCAGGGTAGAGAGGAAAAACTGTTTTTT.

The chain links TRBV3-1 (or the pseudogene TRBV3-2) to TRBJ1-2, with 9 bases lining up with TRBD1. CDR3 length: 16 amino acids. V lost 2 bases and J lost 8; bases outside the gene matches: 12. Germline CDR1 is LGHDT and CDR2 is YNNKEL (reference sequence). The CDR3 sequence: CASSQLRDRASGGYTF. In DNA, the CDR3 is TGTGCCAGCAGCCAATTACGGGACAGGGCCTCTGGGGGCTACACCTTC.

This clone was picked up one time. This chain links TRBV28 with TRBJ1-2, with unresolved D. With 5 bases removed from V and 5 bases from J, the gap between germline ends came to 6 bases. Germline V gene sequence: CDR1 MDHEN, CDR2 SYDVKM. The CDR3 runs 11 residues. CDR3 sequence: CASSIRYGYTF. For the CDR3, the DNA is TGTGCCAGCAGTATTCGTTATGGCTACACCTTC.

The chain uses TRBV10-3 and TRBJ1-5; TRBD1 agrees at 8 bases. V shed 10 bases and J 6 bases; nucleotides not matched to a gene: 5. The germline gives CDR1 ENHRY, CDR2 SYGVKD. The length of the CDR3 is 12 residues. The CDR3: CATQTGVQPQHF. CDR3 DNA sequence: TGTGCCACCCAGACAGGGGTTCAGCCCCAGCATTTT.

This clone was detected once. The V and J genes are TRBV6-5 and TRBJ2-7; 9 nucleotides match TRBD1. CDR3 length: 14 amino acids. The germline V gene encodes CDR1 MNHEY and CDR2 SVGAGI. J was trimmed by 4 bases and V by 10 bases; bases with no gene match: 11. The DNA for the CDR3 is TGTGCCACCCAGACAGGGGGGGGAGATTACGAGCAGTACTTC. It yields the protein CATQTGGGDYEQYF.

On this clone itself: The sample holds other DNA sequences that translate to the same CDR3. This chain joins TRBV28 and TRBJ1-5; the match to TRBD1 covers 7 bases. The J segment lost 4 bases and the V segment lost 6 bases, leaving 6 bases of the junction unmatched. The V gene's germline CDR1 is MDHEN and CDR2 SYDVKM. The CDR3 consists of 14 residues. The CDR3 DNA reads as TGTGCCAGCAGCCCGACAGGGTTTAATCAGCCCCAGCATTTT. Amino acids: CASSPTGFNQPQHF.

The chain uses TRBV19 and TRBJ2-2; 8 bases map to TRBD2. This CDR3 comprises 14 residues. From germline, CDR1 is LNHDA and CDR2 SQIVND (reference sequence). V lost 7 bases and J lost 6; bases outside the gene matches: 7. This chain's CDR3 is CASTTGAGAGELFF. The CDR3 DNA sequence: TGTGCCAGTACCACGGGAGCGGGAGCCGGGGAGCTGTTTTTT.

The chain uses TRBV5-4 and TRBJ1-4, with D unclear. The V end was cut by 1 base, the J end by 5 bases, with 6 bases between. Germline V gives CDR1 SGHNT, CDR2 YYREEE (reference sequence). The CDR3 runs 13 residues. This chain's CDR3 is CASSLPGNEKLFF. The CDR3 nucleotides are TGTGCCAGCAGCTTGCCCGGGAATGAAAAACTGTTTTTT.

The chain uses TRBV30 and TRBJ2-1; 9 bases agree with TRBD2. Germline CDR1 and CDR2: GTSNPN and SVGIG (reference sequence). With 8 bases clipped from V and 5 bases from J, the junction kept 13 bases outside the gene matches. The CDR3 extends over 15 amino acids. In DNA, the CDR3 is TGTGCCCGGATATATAGCGGGAGACGTAACAATGAGCAGTTCTTC. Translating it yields CARIYSGRRNNEQFF.

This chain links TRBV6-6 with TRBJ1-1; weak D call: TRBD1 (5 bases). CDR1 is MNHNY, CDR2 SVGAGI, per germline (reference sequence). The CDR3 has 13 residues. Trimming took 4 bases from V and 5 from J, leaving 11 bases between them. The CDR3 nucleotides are TGTGCCAGCAGTTCCCAGGGTGGTACTGAAGCTTTCTTT. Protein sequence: CASSSQGGTEAFF.

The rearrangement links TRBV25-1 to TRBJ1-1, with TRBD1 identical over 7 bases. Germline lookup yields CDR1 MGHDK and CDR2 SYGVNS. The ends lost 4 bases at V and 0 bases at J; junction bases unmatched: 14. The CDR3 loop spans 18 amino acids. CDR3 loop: CASSASWTGRDMNTEAFF. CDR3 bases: TGTGCCAGCAGTGCTTCTTGGACAGGACGAGATATGAACACTGAAGCTTTCTTT.

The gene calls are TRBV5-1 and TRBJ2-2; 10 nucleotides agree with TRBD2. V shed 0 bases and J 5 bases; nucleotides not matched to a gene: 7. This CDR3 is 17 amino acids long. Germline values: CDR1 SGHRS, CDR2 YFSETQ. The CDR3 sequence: CASSLGASGRATGELFF. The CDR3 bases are TGCGCCAGCAGCTTGGGCGCTAGCGGGAGAGCAACCGGGGAGCTGTTTTTT.

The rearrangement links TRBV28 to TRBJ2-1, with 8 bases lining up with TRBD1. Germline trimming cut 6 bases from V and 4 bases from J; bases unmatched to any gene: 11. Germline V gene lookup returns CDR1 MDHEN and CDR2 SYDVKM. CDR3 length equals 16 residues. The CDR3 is CASSSIGQGFYNEQFF. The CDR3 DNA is TGTGCCAGCAGCTCAATAGGACAGGGCTTTTACAATGAGCAGTTCTTC.

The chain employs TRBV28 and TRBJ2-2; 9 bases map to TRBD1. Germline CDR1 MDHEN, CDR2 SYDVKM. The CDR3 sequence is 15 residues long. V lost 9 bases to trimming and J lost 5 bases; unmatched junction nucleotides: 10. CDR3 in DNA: TGTGCCAGTTCCCCTTCAGACAGGGGGACCGGGGAGCTGTTTTTT. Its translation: CASSPSDRGTGELFF.

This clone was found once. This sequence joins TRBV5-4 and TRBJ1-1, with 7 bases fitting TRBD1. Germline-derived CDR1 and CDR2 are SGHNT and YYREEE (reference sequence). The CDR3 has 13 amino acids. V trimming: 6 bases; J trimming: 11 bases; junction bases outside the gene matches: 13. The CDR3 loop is CASTTTGAFEAFF. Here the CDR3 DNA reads TGTGCCAGCACCACTACAGGGGCGTTTGAGGCTTTCTTT.

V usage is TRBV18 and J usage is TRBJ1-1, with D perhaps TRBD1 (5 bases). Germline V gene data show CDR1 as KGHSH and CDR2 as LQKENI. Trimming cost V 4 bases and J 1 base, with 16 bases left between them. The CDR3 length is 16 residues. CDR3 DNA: TGTGCCAGCTCACTCCAGCGGGACTTGGGGAACACTGAAGCTTTCTTT. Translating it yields CASSLQRDLGNTEAFF.

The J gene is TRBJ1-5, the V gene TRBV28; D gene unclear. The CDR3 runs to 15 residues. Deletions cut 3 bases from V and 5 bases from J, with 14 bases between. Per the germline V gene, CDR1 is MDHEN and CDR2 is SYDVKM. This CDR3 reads CASSLVRRPDQPQHF. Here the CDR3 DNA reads TGTGCCAGCAGTTTGGTCCGGAGGCCCGATCAGCCCCAGCATTTT.

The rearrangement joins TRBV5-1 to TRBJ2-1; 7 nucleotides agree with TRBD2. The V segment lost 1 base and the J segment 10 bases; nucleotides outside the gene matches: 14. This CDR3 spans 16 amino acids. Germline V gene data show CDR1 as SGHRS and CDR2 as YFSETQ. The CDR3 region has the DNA TGCGCCAGCAGCTTGTGGGGATCGACTAGCCTAATGGAGCAGTTCTTC. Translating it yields CASSLWGSTSLMEQFF. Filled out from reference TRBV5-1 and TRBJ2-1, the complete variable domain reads KAGVTQTPRYLIKTRGQQVTLSCSPISGHRSVSWYQQTPGQGLQFLFEYFSETQRNKGNFPGRFSGRQFSNSRSEMNVSTLELGDSALYLCASSLWGSTSLMEQFFGPGTRLTVL.